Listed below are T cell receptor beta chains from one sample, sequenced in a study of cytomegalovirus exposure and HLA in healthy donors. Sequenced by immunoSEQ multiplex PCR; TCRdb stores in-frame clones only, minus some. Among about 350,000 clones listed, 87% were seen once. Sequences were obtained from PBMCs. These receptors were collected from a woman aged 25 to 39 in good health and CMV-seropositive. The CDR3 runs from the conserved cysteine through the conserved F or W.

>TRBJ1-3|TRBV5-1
CASSLGVGATSGNTIYF
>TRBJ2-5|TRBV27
CASSFTSGGYLQETQYF
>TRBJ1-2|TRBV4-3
CASSQDWGGIDGYTF
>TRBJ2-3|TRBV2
CASSDSGGVTDTQYF
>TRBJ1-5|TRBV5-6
CASSLGATGNQPQHF
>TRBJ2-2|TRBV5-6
CASSLSVAGYTGELFF
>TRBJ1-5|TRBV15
CATSRDVGPQHF
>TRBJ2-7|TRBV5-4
CASSISGRSYEQYF
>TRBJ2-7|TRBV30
CAWSRDRDNEQYF
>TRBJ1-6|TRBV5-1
CASSLGIRQTKNSPLHF
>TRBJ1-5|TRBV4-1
CASSQDSIGQPQHF
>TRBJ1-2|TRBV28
CASSTGTVYGYTF
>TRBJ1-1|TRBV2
CASSGGLNTEAFF